This entry concerns a single TCR beta chain. The antigen is not known. Sequence at one end of the junction differs from germline and may be a read error. The entry originates in a study of tumor and adjacent non-tumor tissue in lung cancer. Study details: Histology: around twelve adenocarcinoma, a couple of squamous cell carcinoma, 1 small cell lung cancer. Each sample yielded roughly 4 million productive TCRbeta reads on average. Whole-study results and caveats: In normal lung, the top 100 clones were significantly more dominant than in tumor.

The template was RNA from unsorted bulk tissue. More than 3 cm separated this lung sample from the edge of the tumor. Between August and November 2014, newly diagnosed, chemotherapy-naive lung cancer patients underwent thoracic surgery in China. The length of the CDR3 is 14 residues. Germline-derived CDR1 and CDR2 are MNHEY and SVGAGI. TCRbeta libraries were built with three rounds of nested PCR, modified from ARM-PCR. TCRdb called the multiplex PCR reads again in MiXCR, with one record for every CDR3 protein. The sample records some 100,000 distinct CDR3 sequences, about 61% being singletons. The chain joins TRBV6-5 to TRBJ1-6, with D perhaps TRBD1 (5 bases). This TCR was sampled from a man in his sixties with non-small cell lung cancer. Sequenced sample: distant non-tumor lung tissue. The CDR3: CASSYSVGVSPLRF. CDR3 nucleotide sequence: TGTGCCAGCAGTTACAGTGTAGGGGTTTCACCCCTCCGCTTT.